The 27 T cell receptor beta chains given below trace back to one sample, sequenced in a study of T cells in Graves' hyperthyroidism and ophthalmopathy. The source material, RNA transcripts, was used to amplify TCR beta CDR3 regions. A set of HTBI primers served as the primers for a first-round RT-PCR of the TCR CDR3. One entry per CDR3 protein results from TCRdb running MiXCR on the multiplex PCR reads. The sample holds around 350,000 distinct CDR3 sequences, nearly 15% seen once. Sequenced sample: blood. These receptors came from a woman aged 55-70 years with Graves' ophthalmopathy.

This clonotype was detected many times. CDR3 in amino acids: CSVGGGRNEQFF. The CDR3 DNA sequence: TGCAGCGTCGGGGGGGGGAGGAATGAGCAGTTCTTC. This sequence joins TRBV29-1 and TRBJ2-1; 8 nucleotides line up with TRBD2. Trimming cost V 6 bases and J 7 bases; bases outside gene matches: 5. Germline V gene lookup returns CDR1 SQVTM and CDR2 ANQGSEA. CDR3 length: 12 amino acids.

This clonotype has ten or more counts. The chain carries TRBV18 and TRBJ2-7; 7 nucleotides agree with TRBD1. Trimming cost V 3 bases and J 5 bases; bases outside gene matches: 7. This CDR3 has 14 residues. Germline V gene sequence: CDR1 KGHSH, CDR2 LQKENI. CDR3 residues: CASSPPTGSNEQYF. Written as DNA, the CDR3 is TGTGCCAGCTCACCTCCGACAGGGAGCAACGAGCAGTACTTC.

In this sample, this clonotype turned up many times. V usage is TRBV28 and J usage is TRBJ2-7, with D uncertain. The V gene lost 5 bases and the J gene lost 5 bases, with 13 bases spanning the gap. The CDR3 is made up of 13 amino acids. CDR1 is MDHEN and CDR2 is SYDVKM in the germline V gene. This CDR3 reads CASSLAHLDEQYF. For the CDR3, the DNA is TGTGCCAGCAGTCTCGCTCACTTGGACGAGCAGTACTTC.

In this sample, this clonotype turned up a few times. The rearrangement uses TRBV11-1 and TRBJ2-6; 7 bases fit TRBD1. CDR1 SGHAT and CDR2 FQDESV come from the germline V gene (reference sequence). V shed 5 bases, J shed 0 bases, and the junction held 7 bases outside the gene matches. The CDR3 is 17 amino acids. CDR3 coding DNA: TGTGCCAGCAGCCGCCGGGACAGCCCCTCTGGGGCCAACGTCCTGACTTTC. It encodes CASSRRDSPSGANVLTF.

CDR3 protein: CASSGTGTGEKLFF. The CDR3 nucleotides are TGTGCCAGCAGTGGCACGGGAACGGGCGAAAAACTGTTTTTT. V is TRBV28 and J is TRBJ1-4; D uncertain. The CDR3 spans 14 residues. The germline V gene has CDR1 MDHEN and CDR2 SYDVKM. The germline V and J ends were trimmed by 5 bases and 8 bases, with 15 bases remaining between them.

This clonotype was detected many times. The chain recombines TRBV2 with TRBJ2-1; D uncertain. Germline V CDR1 and CDR2: SNHLY, FYNNEI. V was shortened by 4 bases and J by 7 bases, with 8 bases between the two germline ends. This CDR3 contains 12 residues. The CDR3 DNA is TGTGCCAGCAGTGGAATTCAAAATGAGCAGTTCTTC. It yields the protein CASSGIQNEQFF.

This clonotype has at least ten counts. The chain is built from TRBV5-6 and TRBJ2-7; TRBD1 matches 9 bases. Unmatched junction bases numbered 13, after V lost 3 bases and J lost 3 bases. This CDR3 contains 17 residues. Germline lookup yields CDR1 SGHDT and CDR2 YYEEEE. The chain's CDR3 is CASSYLRAGTGNYEQYF. The CDR3, as DNA: TGTGCCAGCAGCTACCTACGGGCCGGGACAGGGAACTACGAGCAGTACTTC.

This clonotype was counted at least ten times. The chain is built from TRBV11-2 and TRBJ2-3, with D uncertain. Germline CDR1 and CDR2: SGHAT and FQNNGV. This CDR3 region has 14 residues. V dropped 5 bases and J dropped 1 base, with 10 bases sitting between them. The CDR3 protein is CASSAPYRTDTQYF. CDR3 DNA: TGTGCCAGCAGCGCCCCCTACCGCACAGATACGCAGTATTTT.

CDR3 nucleotide sequence: TGTGCCAGCAGCCAAGATCTTACAGGGGAGGCTTTCTTT. Translation gives CASSQDLTGEAFF. The rearrangement joins TRBV14 to TRBJ1-1; the match to TRBD1 covers 7 bases. CDR3 size: 13 residues. Germline V gene data show CDR1 as SGHDN and CDR2 as FVKESK. With 0 bases clipped from V and 11 bases from J, the junction kept 6 bases outside the gene matches. Combining the CDR3 with reference TRBV14 and TRBJ1-1 gives the whole variable domain EAGVTQFPSHSVIEKGQTVTLRCDPISGHDNLYWYRRVMGKEIKFLLHFVKESKQDESGMPNNRFLAERTGGTYSTLKVQPAELEDSGVYFCASSQDLTGEAFFGQGTRLTVV.

The V call is TRBV5-1, the J call TRBJ2-1; 11 nucleotides match TRBD2. This CDR3 has 16 amino acids. Trimming removed 0 bases from V and 8 bases from J; junction bases left unmatched: 7. The germline V gene encodes CDR1 SGHRS and CDR2 YFSETQ. The DNA of the CDR3 is TGCGCCAGCAGCTTGGGGGGGACTAGCGGTTGGGATGAGCAGTTCTTC. Encoded protein: CASSLGGTSGWDEQFF.

In regard to this clonotype: This may be a read error: a much more frequent sequence differs by one nucleotide. This chain uses TRBV11-2 with TRBJ1-1; D uncertain. From germline, CDR1 is SGHAT and CDR2 FQNNGV. CDR3 length: 12 amino acids. CDR3 in DNA: TGTGCCAGCAGCTTGGAAGGCGGTGAAGCTCTCTTT. Protein: CASSLEGGEALF. Filled out from reference TRBV11-2 and TRBJ1-1, the complete variable domain reads EAGVAQSPRYKIIEKRQSVAFWCNPISGHATLYWYQQILGQGPKLLIQFQNNGVVDDSQLPKDRFSAERLKGVDSTLKIQPAKLEDSAVYLCASSLEGGEALFGQGTRLTVV.

This clonotype was seen at least ten times. The gene calls are TRBV3-1 and TRBJ1-2; tentative D call: TRBD1 (5 bases). The CDR3 is 12 amino acids. Germline CDR1 is LGHDT and CDR2 is YNNKEL (reference sequence). V lost 3 bases and J lost 6, with 8 bases in between. CDR3 sequence: CASSHNRNGYTF. The CDR3 nucleotides are TGTGCCAGCAGCCATAACAGGAATGGCTACACCTTC.

This clonotype was counted ten times or more. This chain connects TRBV20-1 to TRBJ2-5; D remains unclear. Trimming left V 6 bases short and J 1 base short, with 18 bases between. The CDR3 totals 15 residues. Germline V CDR1 and CDR2: DFQATT, SNEGSKA (reference sequence). For the CDR3, the DNA is TGCAGTGCCAAACCCCCCCAAGGCGGCCAAGAGACCCAGTACTTC. Protein sequence: CSAKPPQGGQETQYF.

This clonotype was detected only a few times. The J gene is TRBJ1-1, the V gene TRBV30, with D tentatively TRBD1 (5 bases). The CDR3 spans 15 residues. In germline, CDR1 is GTSNPN, CDR2 SVGIG (reference sequence). Trimming stripped 3 bases from V and 0 bases from J, with 14 bases between. The CDR3 loop is CAWSAVGDLNTEAFF. In nucleotides, the CDR3 is TGTGCCTGGAGCGCAGTGGGGGACTTGAACACTGAAGCTTTCTTT.

CDR3: CASSLRQGLNTGELFF. In DNA form, the CDR3 reads TGTGCCAGTAGTCTCAGACAGGGCCTGAACACCGGGGAGCTGTTTTTT. The V and J genes are TRBV19 and TRBJ2-2, with 7 bases matching TRBD1. From germline, CDR1 is LNHDA and CDR2 SQIVND (reference sequence). The junction had 7 bases not matched to a gene; V was cut back by 5 bases and J by 1 base. This CDR3 comprises 16 residues. Complete variable domain (other parts from reference TRBV19 and TRBJ2-2): DGGITQSPKYLFRKEGQNVTLSCEQNLNHDAMYWYRQDPGQGLRLIYYSQIVNDFQKGDIAEGYSVSREKKESFPLTVTSAQKNPTAFYLCASSLRQGLNTGELFFGEGSRLTVL.

Many counts were recorded for this clonotype. The rearrangement joins TRBV12-3 or TRBV12-4 to TRBJ1-6; D is perhaps TRBD1 (5 bases). V dropped 5 bases and J dropped 8 bases, with 13 bases sitting between them. The CDR3 extends over 14 amino acids. Here the CDR3 reads CASSTGTADSPLHF. The CDR3 bases are TGTGCCAGCAGTACCGGGACGGCGGATTCACCCCTCCACTTT.

Note on this clonotype: Possible read error: a much larger clone is one base away. The chain uses TRBV20-1 and TRBJ2-1; the D gene is possibly TRBD1 (5 bases). In germline, CDR1 is DFQATT, CDR2 SNEGSKA (reference sequence). This CDR3 region has 12 residues. With 3 bases removed from V and 8 bases from J, the gap between germline ends came to 11 bases. The CDR3 sequence is CSASPKGDEQFF. In DNA, the CDR3 is TGCAGTGCTAGTCCCAAAGGGGATGAGCAGTTCTTC.

This clonotype was seen repeatedly, ten times or more. V and J are TRBV20-1 and TRBJ2-1, with 7 bases lining up with TRBD2. V dropped 3 bases and J dropped 8; count of bases not matched to a gene: 4. From germline, CDR1 is DFQATT and CDR2 SNEGSKA (reference sequence). There are 12 residues in the CDR3. The CDR3 sequence is CSARRAGYEQFF. In DNA, the CDR3 is TGCAGTGCTAGGCGAGCGGGATATGAGCAGTTCTTC.

For the CDR3, the DNA is TGTGCCACTAGCGGGAGTACTGATGAGCAGTTCTTC. Protein sequence: CATSGSTDEQFF. The V gene is TRBV24-1, the J gene TRBJ2-1; 9 bases line up with TRBD2. The V segment lost 10 bases and the J segment 8 bases; nucleotides outside the gene matches: 5. CDR3 length: 12 residues. Germline V gives CDR1 KGHDR, CDR2 SFDVKD.

This clonotype was seen ten or more times. CDR3 in amino acids: CASSLPLALYNEQFF. The DNA of the CDR3 is TGTGCCAGCAGTCTCCCCCTAGCGCTATACAATGAGCAGTTCTTC. This rearrangement joins TRBV28 to TRBJ2-1; D is possibly TRBD2 (6 bases). Trimming removed 5 bases from V and 4 bases from J, with 15 bases in between. The CDR3 is 15 amino acids. From germline, CDR1 is MDHEN and CDR2 SYDVKM.

This clonotype was seen at least ten times. The chain carries TRBV13 and TRBJ2-3, with TRBD1 identical over 9 bases. This CDR3 has 14 amino acids. Germline CDR1 is PRHDT and CDR2 is FYEKMQ (reference sequence). The trim removed 4 bases at V and 4 bases at J, leaving 3 bases unmatched. The CDR3 DNA follows: TGTGCCAGCAGCTCTGGACAGGGGCCAGATACGCAGTATTTT. This codes for CASSSGQGPDTQYF.

This clonotype has more than one count but fewer than ten. The chain carries TRBV2 and TRBJ2-1; weak D call: TRBD2 (5 bases). The germline V gene has CDR1 SNHLY and CDR2 FYNNEI. This CDR3 has 12 residues. V lost 6 bases and J lost 12, with 15 bases in between. The CDR3 protein is CASRHLRDLQFF. CDR3 coding DNA: TGTGCCAGCAGACACCTCCGGGATTTGCAGTTCTTC.

This clonotype was recorded a few times. The chain uses TRBV7-9 and TRBJ2-7, with 8 bases aligning to TRBD1. J lost 4 bases, V lost 6 bases, and 8 bases had no gene match. From germline, CDR1 is SEHNR and CDR2 FQNEAQ (reference sequence). CDR3 size: 14 residues. Here the CDR3 DNA reads TGTGCCAGCAGTCGCCGGGACAGGAGGTACGAGCAGTACTTC. Amino acids: CASSRRDRRYEQYF.

This clonotype was detected ten times or more. The chain combines TRBV29-1 with TRBJ2-7, with D unclear. The CDR3 runs to 11 residues. With 6 bases removed from V and 1 base from J, the gap between germline ends came to 7 bases. From germline, CDR1 is SQVTM and CDR2 ANQGSEA. The CDR3 region is CSVGRSYEQYF. CDR3 bases: TGCAGCGTAGGACGGTCCTACGAGCAGTACTTC.

This clonotype occurred a few times. CDR3 bases: TGCAGCGTTGAAGAGTCGGCAGGGGGCTCGGCTTTCTTT. It codes for CSVEESAGGSAFF. V is TRBV29-1 and J is TRBJ1-1; 8 positions agree with TRBD1. The junction had 8 bases not matched to a gene; V was cut back by 0 bases and J by 11 bases. The CDR3 covers 13 residues. Per the germline V gene, CDR1 is SQVTM and CDR2 is ANQGSEA.

J is TRBJ2-2 and V is TRBV19, with D tentatively TRBD1 (6 bases). V lost 3 bases, J lost 5 bases, and 13 bases lay in between. The V gene's germline CDR1 is LNHDA and CDR2 SQIVND (reference sequence). This CDR3 contains 15 residues. CDR3 loop: CASSILPGATGELFF. The CDR3 DNA reads TGTGCCAGTAGTATTCTCCCAGGGGCGACCGGGGAGCTGTTTTTT.

In the case of this clonotype: Given a much more abundant clone one base away, this may be a read error. The V call is TRBV3-1, the J call TRBJ1-6; D is undetermined. CDR1 is LGHDT, CDR2 YNNKEL, per germline (reference sequence). The CDR3 is made up of 17 amino acids. CDR3 nucleotides: TGTGCCAGCAGCCAAGTAATCAGTAGCTCCTGTAATTCACCCCTCCACTTT. Encoded protein: CASSQVISSSCNSPLHF.